Presented here are 6 T cell receptor beta chains from one specimen sequenced in a study of T cell responses to AZD1222 COVID-19 vaccine. Measured with immunoSEQ multiplex PCR; TCRdb has only the in-frame clones, and not every one. The sample holds about 130,000 clones, around 90% seen once. Sequenced material: peripheral blood, taken on day 0 of AZD1222 vaccination. The origin of the receptors is an adult in good health.

The rearrangement uses TRBV5-1 and TRBJ1-6, with TRBD1 matching 12 bases. Per the germline V gene, CDR1 is SGHRS and CDR2 is YFSETQ. The CDR3 sequence is 15 residues long. The V segment lost 3 bases and the J segment 7 bases; nucleotides outside the gene matches: 2. CDR3 amino acids: CASSWDRGHNSPLHF. The DNA for the CDR3 is TGCGCCAGCAGCTGGGACAGGGGGCACAATTCACCCCTCCACTTT.

The rearrangement links TRBV27 to TRBJ2-7, with D perhaps being TRBD1 or TRBD2 (5 bases each). Looked up from germline, CDR1 is MNHEY and CDR2 is SMNVEV (reference sequence). The CDR3 is 16 residues long. The V and J ends lost 2 bases and 3 bases respectively, with 17 bases between them. The CDR3 here is CASSLTLEGPLYEQYF. CDR3 bases: TGTGCCAGCAGTTTAACCCTAGAGGGACCCCTCTACGAGCAGTACTTC.

The V gene is TRBV25-1, the J gene TRBJ1-2; a weak D match, TRBD1 (5 bases). V was shortened by 8 bases and J by 4 bases, with 11 bases between the two germline ends. The CDR3 extends over 12 amino acids. Germline V gene lookup returns CDR1 MGHDK and CDR2 SYGVNS. The CDR3 loop reads CASLGGIYGYTF. CDR3 coding DNA: TGTGCCAGCCTTGGGGGGATCTATGGCTACACCTTC.

CDR3 DNA sequence: TGCGCCAGCAGCTTTACGGGGGACGAAAACATTCAGTACTTC. Its translation is CASSFTGDENIQYF. The chain employs TRBV5-1 and TRBJ2-4, with D possibly TRBD2 on 6 matching bases. This CDR3 has 14 amino acids. Germline CDR1 SGHRS, CDR2 YFSETQ. V dropped 2 bases and J dropped 5 bases, with 11 bases sitting between them.

This clone appeared once. The chain uses TRBV30 and TRBJ2-7; TRBD1 agrees at 9 bases. J gave up 7 bases and V 4 bases, and 11 bases lay outside the gene matches. Germline CDR1 is GTSNPN and CDR2 is SVGIG (reference sequence). The length of the CDR3 is 14 residues. Here the CDR3 reads CAWTYPGTGREQYF. DNA for the CDR3: TGTGCCTGGACGTATCCCGGGACAGGGAGGGAGCAGTACTTC. Looking up the rest from reference TRBV30 and TRBJ2-7 gives the full variable domain: SQTIHQWPATLVQPVGSPLSLECTVEGTSNPNLYWYRQAAGRGLQLLFYSVGIGQISSEVPQNLSASRPQDRQFILSSKKLLLSDSGFYLCAWTYPGTGREQYFGPGTRLTVT.

This sequence joins TRBV7-3 and TRBJ2-3; weak D call: TRBD1 (6 bases). This CDR3 is built from 16 residues. Germline CDR1 and CDR2: SGHTA and FQGTGA. The V and J ends lost 2 bases and 4 bases respectively, with 16 bases between them. CDR3 DNA: TGTGCCAGCAGCTTAGGGGGCGCCGGTAGCGCAGATACGCAGTATTTT. Amino acids: CASSLGGAGSADTQYF.